Below, 8 T cell receptor beta chains from the same sample are listed, as sequenced in a study of cytomegalovirus exposure and HLA in healthy donors. The primer mix had 60 Vbeta and 13 Jbeta primers. TCRdb's copy holds only in-frame clones and misses some; the assay was immunoSEQ multiplex PCR. The data contain approximately 130,000 clones, about 70% of them singletons. Sequenced: PBMCs. These receptors were taken from a woman aged 55-75 years in good health and CMV-seropositive.

This clone was detected once. The rearrangement links TRBV7-2 to TRBJ1-3; D gene uncertain. CDR1 and CDR2 (germline): SGHTA, FQGNSA. V was cut by 2 bases and J by 0 bases, with 8 bases left in between. This CDR3 is 15 amino acids long. As DNA, the CDR3 is TGTGCCAGCAGCTTAATAACAGCCTCTGGAAACACCATATATTTT. The encoded protein is CASSLITASGNTIYF.

The V and J genes are TRBV7-9 and TRBJ1-5; D is ambiguous. This CDR3 contains 14 residues. The germline V and J ends were trimmed by 2 bases and 3 bases, with 8 bases remaining between them. Germline V gene sequence: CDR1 SEHNR, CDR2 FQNEAQ (reference sequence). This chain's CDR3 is CASSLSPPNQPQHF. The CDR3 DNA reads TGTGCCAGCAGCTTAAGCCCCCCCAATCAGCCCCAGCATTTT. Full variable domain (rest looked up from reference TRBV7-9 and TRBJ1-5): DTGVSQNPRHKITKRGQNVTFRCDPISEHNRLYWYRQTLGQGPEFLTYFQNEAQLEKSRLLSDRFSAERPKGSFSTLEIQRTEQGDSAMYLCASSLSPPNQPQHFGDGTRLSIL.

The CDR3 region is CASSPHRGGASLEQFF. The CDR3 coding sequence is TGTGCCAGCAGTCCCCATCGGGGGGGGGCCTCTCTTGAGCAGTTCTTC. The chain employs TRBV6-6 and TRBJ2-1; 8 bases line up with TRBD2. V was clipped by 5 bases and J by 9 bases; unmatched bases: 15. The CDR3 is 16 amino acids. Germline CDR1 and CDR2: MNHNY and SVGAGI (reference sequence).

This clone was counted once. V gene TRBV19 combines with J gene TRBJ1-2; no reliable D call. Trimming took 5 bases from V and 11 from J, leaving 21 bases between them. The length of the CDR3 is 14 residues. Germline V gives CDR1 LNHDA, CDR2 SQIVND (reference sequence). The CDR3 nucleotides read TGTGCCAGTAGTCCTGGTGAGGGAGTACCCTCTTACACCTTC. Translating gives CASSPGEGVPSYTF.

The sample holds a few counts of this clone. The chain employs TRBV18 and TRBJ1-3; tentative D call: TRBD1 (6 bases). Germline CDR1 and CDR2: KGHSH and LQKENI. V dropped 5 bases and J dropped 0 bases, with 14 bases sitting between them. CDR3 length equals 16 residues. CDR3 loop: CASSSRQESSGNTIYF. CDR3 nucleotide sequence: TGTGCCAGCTCATCACGACAGGAGAGCTCTGGAAACACCATATATTTT.

CDR3 region: CASSDQVLAKNIQYF. Written as DNA, the CDR3 is TGTGCCAGTAGTGACCAGGTTCTAGCCAAAAACATTCAGTACTTC. The rearrangement uses TRBV19 and TRBJ2-4; the D is unclear. This CDR3 has 15 amino acids. Trimming cost V 5 bases and J 0 bases, with 11 bases left between them. CDR1 LNHDA and CDR2 SQIVND come from the germline V gene (reference sequence). Full variable domain (missing parts from reference TRBV19 and TRBJ2-4): DGGITQSPKYLFRKEGQNVTLSCEQNLNHDAMYWYRQDPGQGLRLIYYSQIVNDFQKGDIAEGYSVSREKKESFPLTVTSAQKNPTAFYLCASSDQVLAKNIQYFGAGTRLSVL.

The rearrangement joins TRBV9 to TRBJ2-2, with a possible D match to TRBD1 (6 bases). The CDR3 has 15 amino acids. Trimming shortened V by 3 bases and J by 1 base, and 10 bases separated the two germline ends. CDR1 is SGDLS, CDR2 YYNGEE, per germline. The CDR3 here is CASSGRQENTGELFF. CDR3 DNA: TGTGCCAGCAGCGGACGACAGGAGAACACCGGGGAGCTGTTTTTT.

This sequence joins TRBV4-1 and TRBJ1-2, with a tentative D call TRBD1 (5 bases). Trimming took 4 bases from V and 4 from J, leaving 19 bases between them. The CDR3 contains 16 residues. Per germline, CDR1 MGHRA and CDR2 YSYEKL. The CDR3 loop is CASSLSREGPFYGYTF. For the CDR3, the DNA is TGCGCCAGCAGCCTTTCCAGGGAGGGGCCTTTCTATGGCTACACCTTC.